Included here is one T cell receptor (beta chain) sequence, with context. The data are from a study of blood T cell repertoires in COVID-19. Whole-study context: T cells, B-cell-depleted T cells, or PBMCs provided the cDNA or gDNA that served as material.

CDR3 length equals 13 residues. CDR1 and CDR2 from the germline V gene are MNHEY and SVGAGI. V trimming: 6 bases; J trimming: 7 bases; junction bases outside the gene matches: 3. Participants were placed into cohorts based on the clinical history they reported. TCRdb's copy holds only in-frame clones and misses some; the assay was immunoSEQ multiplex PCR. The table shows approximately 310,000 clones, with approximately 81% occurring only once. The V call is TRBV6-5, the J call TRBJ1-6, with TRBD1 matching 7 bases. The sequence derives from a young woman who had been exposed to COVID-19. The sequencing sample was made of PBMCs or T cells enriched from blood (not recorded which). CDR3 sequence reads: CASRQGKNSPLHF. The CDR3 bases are TGTGCCAGCAGACAGGGGAAGAATTCACCCCTCCACTTT.